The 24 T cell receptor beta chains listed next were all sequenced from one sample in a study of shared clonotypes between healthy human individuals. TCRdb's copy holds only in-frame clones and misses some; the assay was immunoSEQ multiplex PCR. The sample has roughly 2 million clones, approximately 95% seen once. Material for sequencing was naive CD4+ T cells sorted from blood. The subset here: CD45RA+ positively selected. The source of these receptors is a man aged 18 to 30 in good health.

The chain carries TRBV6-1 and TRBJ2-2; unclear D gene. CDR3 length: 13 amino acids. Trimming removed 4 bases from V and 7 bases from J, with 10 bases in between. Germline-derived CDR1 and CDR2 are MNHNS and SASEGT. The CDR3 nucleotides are TGTGCCAGCAGTGCTACTCGGAACGGGGAGCTGTTTTTT. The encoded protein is CASSATRNGELFF.

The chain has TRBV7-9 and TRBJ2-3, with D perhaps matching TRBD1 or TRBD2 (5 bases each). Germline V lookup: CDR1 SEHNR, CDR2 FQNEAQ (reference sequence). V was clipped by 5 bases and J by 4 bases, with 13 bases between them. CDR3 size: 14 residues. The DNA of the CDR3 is TGTGCCAGCAGCATCGGGACCGCCTCAGATACGCAGTATTTT. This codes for CASSIGTASDTQYF.

CDR3 loop: CASSEIGTKGGTDTQYF. The DNA of the CDR3 is TGCGCCAGCAGTGAAATAGGGACAAAAGGAGGGACAGATACGCAGTATTTT. The chain has TRBV10-2 and TRBJ2-3; tentatively, D is TRBD1 or TRBD2 (6 bases each). The CDR3 contains 17 residues. Between the trimmed V and J ends, which lost 3 bases and 3 bases, there was a span of 19 bases. Per the germline V gene, CDR1 is WSHSY and CDR2 is SAAADI.

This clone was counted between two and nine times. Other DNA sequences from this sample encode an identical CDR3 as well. CDR3 nucleotides: TGTGCCAGCAGCAGAGTAGACTATGGCTACACCTTC. Encoded protein: CASSRVDYGYTF. The chain links TRBV7-9 to TRBJ1-2; no clear D. Trimming stripped 5 bases from V and 3 bases from J, with 7 bases between. The germline gives CDR1 SEHNR, CDR2 FQNEAQ (reference sequence). The CDR3 is made up of 12 amino acids.

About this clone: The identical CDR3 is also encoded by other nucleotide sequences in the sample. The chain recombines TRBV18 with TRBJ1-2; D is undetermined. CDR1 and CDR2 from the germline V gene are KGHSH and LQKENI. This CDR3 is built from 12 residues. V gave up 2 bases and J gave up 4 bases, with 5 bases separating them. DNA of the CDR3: TGTGCCAGCTCACCAGGGATCTATGGCTACACCTTC. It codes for CASSPGIYGYTF.

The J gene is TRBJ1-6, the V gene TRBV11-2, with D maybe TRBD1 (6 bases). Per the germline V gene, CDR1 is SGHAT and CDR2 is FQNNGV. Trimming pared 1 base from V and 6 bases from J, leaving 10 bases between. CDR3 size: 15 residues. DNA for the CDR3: TGTGCCAGCAGCTTAGTAACAGGGCTTAATTCACCCCTCCACTTT. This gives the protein CASSLVTGLNSPLHF.

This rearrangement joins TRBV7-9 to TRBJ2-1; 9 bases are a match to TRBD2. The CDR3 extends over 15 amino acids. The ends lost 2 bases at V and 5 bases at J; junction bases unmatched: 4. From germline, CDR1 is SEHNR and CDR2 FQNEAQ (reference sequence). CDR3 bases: TGTGCCAGCAGCTTACGCCTAGCGGGAAACAATGAGCAGTTCTTC. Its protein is CASSLRLAGNNEQFF. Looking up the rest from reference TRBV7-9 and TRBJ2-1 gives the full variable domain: DTGVSQNPRHKITKRGQNVTFRCDPISEHNRLYWYRQTLGQGPEFLTYFQNEAQLEKSRLLSDRFSAERPKGSFSTLEIQRTEQGDSAMYLCASSLRLAGNNEQFFGPGTRLTVL.

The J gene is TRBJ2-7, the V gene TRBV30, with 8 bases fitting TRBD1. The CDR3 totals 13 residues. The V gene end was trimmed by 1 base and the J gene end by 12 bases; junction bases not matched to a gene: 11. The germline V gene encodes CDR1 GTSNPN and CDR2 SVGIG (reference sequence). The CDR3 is CAWSAIPGQGWYF. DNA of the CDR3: TGTGCCTGGAGTGCAATTCCCGGACAGGGATGGTACTTC.

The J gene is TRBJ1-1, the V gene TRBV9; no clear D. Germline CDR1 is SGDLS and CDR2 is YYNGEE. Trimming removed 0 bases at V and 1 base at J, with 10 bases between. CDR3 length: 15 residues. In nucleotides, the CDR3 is TGTGCCAGCAGCGTAGAAGGCAGGACGAACACTGAAGCTTTCTTT. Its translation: CASSVEGRTNTEAFF.

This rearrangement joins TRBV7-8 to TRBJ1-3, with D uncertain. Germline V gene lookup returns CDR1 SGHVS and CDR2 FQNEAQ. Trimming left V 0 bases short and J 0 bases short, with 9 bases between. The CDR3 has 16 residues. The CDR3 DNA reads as TGTGCCAGCAGCTTAGCCCTCGAATACTCTGGAAACACCATATATTTT. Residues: CASSLALEYSGNTIYF.

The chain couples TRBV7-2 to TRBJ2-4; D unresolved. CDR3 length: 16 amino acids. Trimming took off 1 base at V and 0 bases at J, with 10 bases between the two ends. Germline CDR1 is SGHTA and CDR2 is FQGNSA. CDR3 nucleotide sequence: TGTGCCAGCAGCTTAGTGGAAGGAATAGCCAAAAACATTCAGTACTTC. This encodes CASSLVEGIAKNIQYF. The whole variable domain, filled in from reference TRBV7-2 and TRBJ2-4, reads GAGVSQSPSNKVTEKGKDVELRCDPISGHTALYWYRQSLGQGLEFLIYFQGNSAPDKSGLPSDRFSAERTGGSVSTLTIQRTQQEDSAVYLCASSLVEGIAKNIQYFGAGTRLSVL.

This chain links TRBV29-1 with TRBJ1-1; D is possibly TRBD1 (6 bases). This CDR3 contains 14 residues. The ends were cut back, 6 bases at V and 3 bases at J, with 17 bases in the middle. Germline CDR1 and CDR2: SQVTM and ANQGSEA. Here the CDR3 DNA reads TGCAGCGTCCGAGGGGGGACCTGGGACACTGAAGCTTTCTTT. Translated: CSVRGGTWDTEAFF.

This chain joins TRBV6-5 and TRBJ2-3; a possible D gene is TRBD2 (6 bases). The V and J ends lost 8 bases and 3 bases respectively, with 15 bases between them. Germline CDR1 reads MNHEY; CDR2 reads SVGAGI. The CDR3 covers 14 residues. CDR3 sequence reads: CASRRRVQTDTQYF. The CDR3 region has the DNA TGTGCCAGCCGCCGGAGGGTGCAGACAGATACGCAGTATTTT.

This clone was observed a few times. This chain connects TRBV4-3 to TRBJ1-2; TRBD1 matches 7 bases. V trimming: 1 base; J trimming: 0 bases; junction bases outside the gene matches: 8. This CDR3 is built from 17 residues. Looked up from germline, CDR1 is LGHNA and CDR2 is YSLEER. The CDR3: CASSQGHGTVTNYGYTF. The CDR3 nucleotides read TGCGCCAGCAGCCAAGGGCATGGGACAGTCACTAACTATGGCTACACCTTC.

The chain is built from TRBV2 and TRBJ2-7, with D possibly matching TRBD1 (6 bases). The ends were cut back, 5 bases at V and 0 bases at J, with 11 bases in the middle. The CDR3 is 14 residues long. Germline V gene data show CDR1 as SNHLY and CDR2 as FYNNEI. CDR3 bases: TGTGCCAGCAGTCGGACAGAAAGCTCCTACGAGCAGTACTTC. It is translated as CASSRTESSYEQYF.

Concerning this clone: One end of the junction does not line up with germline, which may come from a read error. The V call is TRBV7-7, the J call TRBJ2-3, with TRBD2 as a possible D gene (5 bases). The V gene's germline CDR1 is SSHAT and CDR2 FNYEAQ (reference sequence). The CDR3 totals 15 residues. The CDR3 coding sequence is TGTGCTAGCAGCTTACAATTTACCGGGGCAGATACGCAGTATTTT. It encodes CASSLQFTGADTQYF.

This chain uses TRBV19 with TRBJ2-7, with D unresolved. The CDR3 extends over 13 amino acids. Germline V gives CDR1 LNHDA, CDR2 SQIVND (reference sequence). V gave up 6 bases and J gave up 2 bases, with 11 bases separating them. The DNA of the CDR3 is TGTGCCAGTAGCGCAAAAGGGCCCTACGAGCAGTACTTC. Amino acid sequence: CASSAKGPYEQYF.

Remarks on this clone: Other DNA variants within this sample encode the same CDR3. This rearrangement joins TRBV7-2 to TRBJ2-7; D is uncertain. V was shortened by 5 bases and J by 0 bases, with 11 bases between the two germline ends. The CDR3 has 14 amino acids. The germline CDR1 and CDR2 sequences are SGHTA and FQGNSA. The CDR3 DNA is TGTGCCAGCAGCAGAGACCGGAGCTCCTACGAGCAGTACTTC. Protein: CASSRDRSSYEQYF.

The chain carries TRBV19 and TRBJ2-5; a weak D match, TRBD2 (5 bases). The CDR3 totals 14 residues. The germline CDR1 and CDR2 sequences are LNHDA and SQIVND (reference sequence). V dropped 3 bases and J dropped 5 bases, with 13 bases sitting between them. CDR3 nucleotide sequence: TGTGCCAGTAGTATTAACCTCCGAGGGGAGACCCAGTACTTC. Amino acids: CASSINLRGETQYF.

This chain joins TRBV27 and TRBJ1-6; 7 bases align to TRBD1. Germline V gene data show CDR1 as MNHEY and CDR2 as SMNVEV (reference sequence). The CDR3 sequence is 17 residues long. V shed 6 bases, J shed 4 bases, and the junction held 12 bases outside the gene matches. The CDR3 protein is CASRVSWDSSYNSPLHF. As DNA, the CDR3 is TGTGCCAGCAGAGTATCGTGGGACAGTAGTTATAATTCACCCCTCCACTTT.

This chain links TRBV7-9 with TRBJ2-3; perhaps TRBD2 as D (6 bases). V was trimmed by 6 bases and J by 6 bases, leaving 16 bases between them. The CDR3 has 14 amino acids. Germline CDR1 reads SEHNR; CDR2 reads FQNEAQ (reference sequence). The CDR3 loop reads CASRKSGWGDTQYF. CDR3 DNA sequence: TGTGCCAGCAGGAAGAGCGGGTGGGGGGATACGCAGTATTTT.

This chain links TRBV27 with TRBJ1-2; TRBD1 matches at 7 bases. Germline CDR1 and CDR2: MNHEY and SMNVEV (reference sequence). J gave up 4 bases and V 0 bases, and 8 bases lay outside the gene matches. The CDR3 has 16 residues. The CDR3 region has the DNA TGTGCCAGCAGTTTATCGGGACAGACTCCTACCTATGGCTACACCTTC. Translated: CASSLSGQTPTYGYTF.

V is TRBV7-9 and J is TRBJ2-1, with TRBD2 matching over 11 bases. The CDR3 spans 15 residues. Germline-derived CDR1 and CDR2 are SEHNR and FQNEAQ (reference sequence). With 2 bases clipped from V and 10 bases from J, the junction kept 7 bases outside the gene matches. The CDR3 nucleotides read TGTGCCAGCAGCTTACTAGCGGGGGGTCCCCAGGAGCAGTTCTTC. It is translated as CASSLLAGGPQEQFF.

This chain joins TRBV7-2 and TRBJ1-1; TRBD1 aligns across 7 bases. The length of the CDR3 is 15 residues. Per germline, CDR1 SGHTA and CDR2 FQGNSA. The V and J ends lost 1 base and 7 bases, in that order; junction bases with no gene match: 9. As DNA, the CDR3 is TGTGCCAGCAGCTTAGAAGTAGCAGGGGGGGTTGAAGCTTTCTTT. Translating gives CASSLEVAGGVEAFF.